One T cell receptor (beta chain) is described in this entry. Clones were sequenced by immunoSEQ multiplex PCR, and TCRdb holds only the in-frame ones, with some missing. The sample yields 75,000 to 85,000 clones, around 80% seen once. This sample is drawn from a study of T cell responses to AZD1222 COVID-19 vaccine. This CDR3 contains 16 residues. CDR1 is MNHNS and CDR2 is SASEGT in the germline V gene. Trimming took 1 base from V and 8 from J, leaving 20 bases between them. The chain uses TRBV6-1 and TRBJ1-2; tentatively, D is TRBD1 (5 bases). The origin of this receptor is an adult who received the MenACWY meningococcal vaccine as a control. Sequenced here: peripheral blood, sampled 28 days after the second dose of the MenACWY control vaccine. CDR3 in DNA: TGTGCCAGCAGTGAAGAATCAGCACGCAGGGAAAAAGGCTACACCTTC. Its translation is CASSEESARREKGYTF.